The 24 T cell receptor beta chains below were found in one sample sequenced in a study of blood T cell repertoires in COVID-19. The protocol was immunoSEQ multiplex PCR, while the TCRdb copy is restricted to in-frame clones and leaves out a portion. Here the sample spans about 71,000 clones, 85% being singletons. Sequencing was done on a sample of peripheral blood. The source is a man older than 75 with acute or convalescent COVID-19.

The rearrangement links TRBV12-3 or TRBV12-4 to TRBJ2-7; tentative D call: TRBD1 (5 bases). V shed 6 bases and J shed 6 bases, with 12 bases lying between them. The CDR3 loop spans 12 amino acids. The CDR3 region is CASRGQSGEQYF. The CDR3 DNA reads TGTGCCAGCAGGGGGCAGTCAGGCGAGCAGTACTTC.

The chain joins TRBV9 to TRBJ2-1, with D maybe TRBD2 (5 bases). Looked up from germline, CDR1 is SGDLS and CDR2 is YYNGEE. CDR3 length: 12 residues. V dropped 1 base and J dropped 9 bases, with 8 bases sitting between them. The DNA of the CDR3 is TGTGCCAGCAGCGTAAGCGGAGCTGAGCAGTTCTTC. Residues: CASSVSGAEQFF.

V gene TRBV28 combines with J gene TRBJ2-5, with D unclear. Germline CDR1 is MDHEN and CDR2 is SYDVKM. There are 11 residues in the CDR3. Deletions cut 7 bases from V and 1 base from J, with 4 bases between. The CDR3 DNA sequence: TGTGCCAGCACCTTCCAAGAGACCCAGTACTTC. Translating gives CASTFQETQYF.

The V gene is TRBV29-1, the J gene TRBJ1-4; TRBD1 matches at 7 bases. The germline V gene has CDR1 SQVTM and CDR2 ANQGSEA. The CDR3 length is 14 residues. The junction had 9 bases not matched to a gene; V was cut back by 7 bases and J by 4 bases. The CDR3 here is CSASEQGNNEKLFF. Written as DNA, the CDR3 is TGCAGCGCGAGCGAACAGGGGAATAATGAAAAACTGTTTTTT.

The V gene is TRBV28, the J gene TRBJ2-7; 7 nucleotides line up with TRBD1. CDR3 size: 14 residues. Trimming took 4 bases from V and 3 from J; bases not matched to a gene: 6. Germline lookup yields CDR1 MDHEN and CDR2 SYDVKM. CDR3 sequence (DNA): TGTGCCAGCAGTTCTACCCGACAGGGCTACGAGCAGTACTTC. Translation: CASSSTRQGYEQYF. The full variable domain, its missing parts supplied by reference TRBV28 and TRBJ2-7, is DVKVTQSSRYLVKRTGEKVFLECVQDMDHENMFWYRQDPGLGLRLIYFSYDVKMKEKGDIPEGYSVSREKKERFSLILESASTNQTSMYLCASSSTRQGYEQYFGPGTRLTVT.

Worth noting for this clone: Its ends do not fully match the called genes, so a read error is possible. The V call is TRBV9, the J call TRBJ1-2; 8 bases fit TRBD1. In germline, CDR1 is SGDLS, CDR2 YYNGEE. The CDR3 consists of 11 residues. The CDR3 bases are TGTGCCAGCAGCCCCCTAAGGGGACAGGTCTTC. Translating it yields CASSPLRGQVF.

The V and J genes are TRBV25-1 and TRBJ2-7, with D possibly being TRBD1 (6 bases). The CDR3 has 12 residues. Germline V lookup: CDR1 MGHDK, CDR2 SYGVNS. Between the trimmed V and J ends, which lost 5 bases and 5 bases, there was a span of 10 bases. The CDR3 sequence: CASSRGSHEQYF. The CDR3 DNA sequence: TGTGCCAGCAGTAGGGGGAGCCACGAGCAGTACTTC.

V is TRBV5-1 and J is TRBJ2-3; 9 bases match TRBD2. This CDR3 comprises 16 residues. J lost 0 bases, V lost 2 bases, and 4 bases had no gene match. CDR1 is SGHRS and CDR2 is YFSETQ in the germline V gene. CDR3 nucleotides: TGCGCCAGCAGCTTTGGACTAGCGCGTAGCACAGATACGCAGTATTTT. Its protein is CASSFGLARSTDTQYF.

V usage is TRBV11-1 and J usage is TRBJ2-1, with 10 bases that match TRBD1. The CDR3 sequence is 16 residues long. Trimming cost V 1 base and J 8 bases; bases outside gene matches: 8. Germline V gene lookup returns CDR1 SGHAT and CDR2 FQDESV (reference sequence). CDR3 protein: CASSLEGQGGDHEQFF. CDR3 DNA: TGTGCCAGCAGCTTAGAAGGACAGGGGGGAGACCATGAGCAGTTCTTC.

The chain recombines TRBV6-5 with TRBJ1-2; D is unresolved. The CDR3 totals 14 residues. The V gene lost 7 bases and the J gene lost 2 bases, with 14 bases spanning the gap. The germline V gene encodes CDR1 MNHEY and CDR2 SVGAGI. CDR3 bases: TGTGCCAGCACGAGCTGGGTGGAGAACTATGGCTACACCTTC. Its protein product is CASTSWVENYGYTF.

This rearrangement joins TRBV7-6 to TRBJ2-3; 9 nucleotides line up with TRBD2. With V trimmed by 3 bases and J by 4 bases, 17 bases remained unmatched. This CDR3 has 19 residues. Germline V lookup: CDR1 SGHVS, CDR2 FNYEAQ. CDR3: CASSFSRRVQREVPDTQYF. The CDR3 DNA is TGTGCCAGCAGCTTTTCCCGGCGAGTCCAGCGGGAGGTTCCAGATACGCAGTATTTT. Full variable domain (outside the CDR3, taken from reference TRBV7-6 and TRBJ2-3): GAGVSQSPRYKVTKRGQDVALRCDPISGHVSLYWYRQALGQGPEFLTYFNYEAQQDKSGLPNDRFSAERPEGSISTLTIQRTEQRDSAMYRCASSFSRRVQREVPDTQYFGPGTRLTVL.

V usage is TRBV6-2 or TRBV6-3 and J usage is TRBJ2-1; D is undetermined. Trimming stripped 4 bases from V and 6 bases from J, with 4 bases between. The CDR3 totals 11 residues. CDR1 is MNHEY and CDR2 is SVGEGT in the germline V gene. The CDR3 loop reads CASSFLNEQFF. Here the CDR3 DNA reads TGTGCCAGCAGTTTCCTCAATGAGCAGTTCTTC.

This chain connects TRBV27 to TRBJ1-2; 8 nucleotides align to TRBD1. Germline CDR1 MNHEY, CDR2 SMNVEV (reference sequence). J was trimmed by 8 bases and V by 8 bases; bases with no gene match: 4. CDR3 length: 11 amino acids. In DNA, the CDR3 is TGTGCCAGCCCCAGGGGGCAAGGCTACACCTTC. It is translated as CASPRGQGYTF.

The genes are TRBV10-2 and TRBJ2-7; possible D gene TRBD1, 6 bases. This CDR3 is 12 amino acids long. Germline lookup yields CDR1 WSHSY and CDR2 SAAADI. V dropped 6 bases and J dropped 0 bases, with 6 bases sitting between them. The CDR3 reads CASRDSSYEQYF. CDR3 coding DNA: TGCGCCAGCAGGGACAGCTCCTACGAGCAGTACTTC.

The chain employs TRBV7-8 and TRBJ1-1; the D is unclear. The CDR3 sequence is 13 residues long. Trimming shortened V by 1 base and J by 1 base, and 4 bases separated the two germline ends. The V gene's germline CDR1 is SGHVS and CDR2 FQNEAQ. The CDR3 DNA sequence: TGTGCCAGCAGCTTAGACAAGAACACTGAAGCTTTCTTT. It codes for CASSLDKNTEAFF.

This clone showed up just a few times. The V gene is TRBV5-1, the J gene TRBJ1-2; 8 bases map to TRBD1. V dropped 0 bases and J dropped 7; count of bases not matched to a gene: 8. Per germline, CDR1 SGHRS and CDR2 YFSETQ. There are 15 residues in the CDR3. This CDR3 reads CASSLAVDRAGGYTF. In DNA form, the CDR3 reads TGCGCCAGCAGCTTGGCTGTGGACAGGGCGGGTGGCTACACCTTC.

This chain joins TRBV9 and TRBJ2-5; D is perhaps TRBD2 (7 bases). This CDR3 region has 15 residues. Germline assignment: CDR1 SGDLS and CDR2 YYNGEE. Trimming left V 0 bases short and J 5 bases short, with 14 bases between. The CDR3 reads CASSVDAGRGETQYF. Written as DNA, the CDR3 is TGTGCCAGCAGCGTAGATGCAGGGAGGGGGGAGACCCAGTACTTC.

The chain combines TRBV5-1 with TRBJ2-3; TRBD2 is a possible D gene (5 bases). The CDR3 is 14 amino acids. Germline V gene lookup returns CDR1 SGHRS and CDR2 YFSETQ. Between the trimmed V and J ends, which lost 2 bases and 0 bases, there was a span of 7 bases. The CDR3 DNA reads as TGCGCCAGCAGCTTCGGCGGGAGCACAGATACGCAGTATTTT. It encodes CASSFGGSTDTQYF.

This sequence joins TRBV7-2 and TRBJ1-4, with 12 positions matching TRBD1. V was clipped by 5 bases and J by 13 bases; unmatched bases: 8. Germline CDR1 SGHTA, CDR2 FQGNSA. The CDR3 contains 14 residues. CDR3 protein: CASSQGTGGGLLFF. The DNA of the CDR3 is TGTGCCAGCAGCCAGGGGACAGGGGGCGGCCTACTGTTTTTT.

This clone occurred once. The chain carries TRBV19 and TRBJ1-3; 7 bases match TRBD1. This CDR3 has 16 residues. The trim removed 8 bases at V and 0 bases at J, leaving 10 bases unmatched. Germline CDR1 LNHDA, CDR2 SQIVND (reference sequence). As DNA, the CDR3 is TGTGCCAGTGAAGCAGGGGGTTCTCCCTCTGGAAACACCATATATTTT. This gives the protein CASEAGGSPSGNTIYF.

V usage is TRBV19 and J usage is TRBJ1-2; a possible D gene is TRBD1 (5 bases). The germline V gene encodes CDR1 LNHDA and CDR2 SQIVND (reference sequence). Trimming pared 8 bases from V and 13 bases from J, leaving 14 bases between. This CDR3 comprises 10 residues. Here the CDR3 reads CASLQGVFTF. CDR3 in DNA: TGTGCCAGTCTCCAGGGCGTTTTCACCTTC.

This clone has only one observation. This chain connects TRBV21-1 to TRBJ2-1; the listed D gene, TRBD1, was not tested against the DNA. TRBV21-1 is an annotated pseudogene. The CDR3 runs 19 residues. The CDR3 loop is CASSKAGRMAQGIKDEQFF. The DNA for the CDR3 is TGTGCCAGCAGCAAAGCCGGCCGCATGGCGCAGGGGATTAAGGATGAGCAGTTCTTC.

This clone showed up just a few times. The chain employs TRBV11-3 and TRBJ2-3; 9 nucleotides align to TRBD2. The CDR3 is made up of 16 amino acids. Germline loops: CDR1 SGHNT, CDR2 YENEEA. The junction had 12 bases not matched to a gene; V was cut back by 5 bases and J by 6 bases. DNA of the CDR3: TGTGCCAGCAGCCCAGGGCGGCGGGAGGGAGTGGATACGCAGTATTTT. Translated, it gives CASSPGRREGVDTQYF.

The V call is TRBV9, the J call TRBJ2-3, with a possible D match to TRBD2 (7 bases). From germline, CDR1 is SGDLS and CDR2 YYNGEE. Trimming stripped 6 bases from V and 0 bases from J, with 11 bases between. The CDR3 is 14 residues long. CDR3 DNA sequence: TGTGCCAGCAAACGGGGGGCCAGCACAGATACGCAGTATTTT. This codes for CASKRGASTDTQYF.